This TCR beta chain was sequenced for a study of CD8+CD57+ T cells in acquired aplastic anemia. This CDR3 spans 12 amino acids. Trimming removed 2 bases from V and 9 bases from J, with 8 bases in between. Germline V CDR1 and CDR2: SEHNR, FQNEAQ (reference sequence). Patients sequenced had flow cytometry evidence of CD8+CD57+ cell expansion. The sample holds many counts of this clonotype. Genomic DNA served as template for TCR beta VDJ and CDR3 profiling. Using its own MiXCR run on the reads, TCRdb lists one record per CDR3 protein. The data hold 95,000 to 150,000 distinct CDR3 sequences, with over 30% observed a single time.

This TCR was sampled from a human donor with aplastic anemia. The specimen sequenced was sorted CD4+, CD8+, or CD8+CD57+ T cells (not recorded which) from PBMCs. The chain recombines TRBV7-9 with TRBJ1-5; D not certain. CDR3 amino acids: CASSLKGGPQHF. The CDR3 DNA follows: TGTGCCAGCAGCTTAAAAGGAGGGCCCCAGCATTTT.